This TCR beta chain is from a study of T cell repertoires in cytomegalovirus infection. Across the study: Researchers turned to recently identified HLA-C-restricted CMV epitopes as well as well-studied HLA-B-restricted ones. Whole-study results and caveats: Totalled public TCR beta family frequency picked out people who carried CMV plus the relevant HLA.

TCRdb redid the calling of the reads with MiXCR, one entry per CDR3 protein. This repertoire shows more than 300,000 distinct CDR3 sequences, about 34% found once; its top ten account for roughly 13%. Points on this clonotype: What it binds is unknown.

The CDR3 totals 16 residues. Trimming cost V 10 bases and J 3 bases, with 24 bases left between them. The germline V gene has CDR1 SEHNR and CDR2 FQNEAQ (reference sequence). The chain combines TRBV7-9 with TRBJ2-5, with a tentative D call TRBD2 (7 bases). The receptor's source is a human donor in good health (CMV status not recorded). Some clones in this sample may be carry-over from other donors' samples. This sample comprised cultured PBMCs, obtained from culture after CMV antigen stimulation. The CDR3 spells CATRGGGGGREETQYF. In DNA, the CDR3 is TGTGCCACCCGAGGGGGAGGGGGAGGCCGTGAAGAGACCCAGTACTTC.